These 23 T cell receptor beta chains share one sample of origin, sequenced in a study of tumor-infiltrating lymphocytes in localized non-small cell lung cancer. Method: immunoSEQ multiplex PCR; TCRdb's copy keeps in-frame clones and lacks some. The sample contains some 15,000 clones, over 70% of which appear only once. Sequences were obtained from lung tumor tissue. The receptor set was obtained from a human donor with non-small cell lung cancer.

The chain uses TRBV18 and TRBJ1-2, with D possibly TRBD1 on 5 matching bases. This CDR3 comprises 13 residues. The germline CDR1 and CDR2 sequences are KGHSH and LQKENI. V gave up 2 bases and J gave up 3 bases, with 7 bases separating them. In DNA form, the CDR3 reads TGTGCCAGCTCACCATCGGGGGACTATGGCTACACCTTC. Translating gives CASSPSGDYGYTF.

V and J are TRBV6-5 and TRBJ2-1; 10 positions agree with TRBD1. CDR3 size: 16 residues. Germline lookup yields CDR1 MNHEY and CDR2 SVGAGI. Trimming at V came to 4 bases and at J to 7 bases, leaving 10 bases not matched to a gene. CDR3: CASSWGGTGDRNEQFF. DNA of the CDR3: TGTGCCAGCAGTTGGGGGGGGACAGGGGACAGGAATGAGCAGTTCTTC.

A few counts support this clone. The rearrangement joins TRBV4-1 to TRBJ1-3; TRBD1 agrees at 8 bases. V shed 5 bases and J 3 bases; nucleotides not matched to a gene: 9. Germline assignment: CDR1 MGHRA and CDR2 YSYEKL. This CDR3 has 16 residues. CDR3 nucleotides: TGCGCCAGCAGCATCTATCCAGGGGGCTTTGGAAACACCATATATTTT. This sequence encodes CASSIYPGGFGNTIYF.

In DNA, the CDR3 is TGTGCCAGCAGTGTCGTCTTCAAAGAGACCCAGTACTTC. The encoded protein is CASSVVFKETQYF. V and J are TRBV2 and TRBJ2-5; D is unclear. The germline V and J ends were trimmed by 4 bases and 3 bases, with 9 bases remaining between them. Germline V gene lookup returns CDR1 SNHLY and CDR2 FYNNEI. The length of the CDR3 is 13 residues.

This chain's CDR3 is CATTRDRRPRGEKLFF. CDR3 DNA: TGTGCCACCACCCGGGACAGACGACCCCGAGGGGAAAAACTGTTTTTT. This chain connects TRBV15 to TRBJ1-4, with TRBD1 identical over 7 bases. CDR1 and CDR2 (germline): LNHNV, YYDKDF (reference sequence). The CDR3 consists of 16 residues. V lost 7 bases and J lost 8; bases outside the gene matches: 16.

CDR3 in amino acids: CASSKNRGAYGYTF. The CDR3 bases are TGTGCCAGCAGTAAGAACAGGGGCGCGTATGGCTACACCTTC. The genes are TRBV6-6 and TRBJ1-2; 7 bases map to TRBD1. The V gene's germline CDR1 is MNHNY and CDR2 SVGAGI (reference sequence). The CDR3 is 14 residues long. J was trimmed by 5 bases and V by 5 bases; bases with no gene match: 8.

The V call is TRBV7-6, the J call TRBJ2-2; D may be TRBD2 (5 bases). Germline lookup yields CDR1 SGHVS and CDR2 FNYEAQ. CDR3 length: 16 amino acids. V shed 4 bases and J shed 0 bases, with 12 bases lying between them. CDR3 in DNA: TGTGCCAGCAGCTCCCCCCTAGCCTCGAACACCGGGGAGCTGTTTTTT. Residues: CASSSPLASNTGELFF.

The chain recombines TRBV29-1 with TRBJ2-2, with 11 bases aligning to TRBD2. CDR3 length: 14 amino acids. Germline V gene data show CDR1 as SQVTM and CDR2 as ANQGSEA. V was pared by 7 bases and J by 4 bases, with 5 bases of the junction left unmatched. CDR3 region: CSAFTSGSTGELFF. The CDR3 DNA follows: TGCAGCGCCTTTACTAGCGGGAGCACCGGGGAGCTGTTTTTT.

The V and J genes are TRBV7-9 and TRBJ2-2, with a weak D call TRBD1 (7 bases). V gave up 5 bases and J gave up 2 bases, with 18 bases separating them. This CDR3 is built from 17 residues. Germline CDR1 is SEHNR and CDR2 is FQNEAQ (reference sequence). The CDR3 coding sequence is TGTGCCAGCAGCGACAGGCAGGGGGGACCAAACACCGGGGAGCTGTTTTTT. Protein sequence: CASSDRQGGPNTGELFF.

This chain connects TRBV28 to TRBJ1-1, with 9 bases matching TRBD1. Germline loops: CDR1 MDHEN, CDR2 SYDVKM. The CDR3 is made up of 15 amino acids. V shed 4 bases, J shed 5 bases, and the junction held 8 bases outside the gene matches. The CDR3 nucleotides are TGTGCCAGCAGTTGGGGACAGGGTGGGGGAACTGAAGCTTTCTTT. Protein product: CASSWGQGGGTEAFF.

The rearrangement links TRBV10-3 to TRBJ2-7; 9 nucleotides align to TRBD2. CDR3 length: 20 residues. The ends lost 3 bases at V and 6 bases at J; junction bases unmatched: 24. Germline V lookup: CDR1 ENHRY, CDR2 SYGVKD. The CDR3 spells CAISETLFLAGGPISSEQYF. DNA of the CDR3: TGTGCCATCAGTGAAACTTTATTTTTGGCGGGAGGGCCGATTTCTTCCGAGCAGTACTTC.

The chain combines TRBV10-3 with TRBJ1-4; 9 nucleotides agree with TRBD1. Germline V CDR1 and CDR2: ENHRY, SYGVKD. The CDR3 is 16 residues long. V shed 3 bases and J 5 bases; nucleotides not matched to a gene: 7. CDR3 in amino acids: CAISDGSGTGNEKLFF. In DNA form, the CDR3 reads TGTGCCATCAGTGACGGATCCGGGACAGGGAATGAAAAACTGTTTTTT.

This chain uses TRBV6-6 with TRBJ2-3; D not resolved. The ends were cut back, 1 base at V and 6 bases at J, with 11 bases in the middle. CDR1 and CDR2 from the germline V gene are MNHNY and SVGAGI (reference sequence). This CDR3 contains 14 residues. CDR3 in DNA: TGTGCCAGCAGTTACTGGGAAAGGGTTGATACGCAGTATTTT. This codes for CASSYWERVDTQYF.

This clone appeared a single time. The DNA of the CDR3 is TGTGCCAGCAGCGTAACACCCACCCACTCTGGAAACACCATATATTTT. Its translation is CASSVTPTHSGNTIYF. This chain connects TRBV9 to TRBJ1-3; no clear D gene. The CDR3 is made up of 16 amino acids. The germline CDR1 and CDR2 sequences are SGDLS and YYNGEE. V lost 1 base to trimming and J lost 0 bases, with 11 bases between them. Filled out from reference TRBV9 and TRBJ1-3, the complete variable domain reads DSGVTQTPKHLITATGQRVTLRCSPRSGDLSVYWYQQSLDQGLQFLIQYYNGEERAKGNILERFSAQQFPDLHSELNLSSLELGDSALYFCASSVTPTHSGNTIYFGEGSWLTVV.

This chain links TRBV19 with TRBJ2-1; D possibly uses TRBD1 or TRBD2 (5 bases each). Germline V gives CDR1 LNHDA, CDR2 SQIVND (reference sequence). V was pared by 5 bases and J by 5 bases, with 16 bases between. There are 15 residues in the CDR3. The DNA of the CDR3 is TGTGCCAGTAGTCGCCCGGGACCCAGCCACAATGAGCAGTTCTTC. Protein: CASSRPGPSHNEQFF.

J is TRBJ1-5 and V is TRBV7-2; D unclear. Germline V gene data show CDR1 as SGHTA and CDR2 as FQGNSA. Trimming cost V 5 bases and J 5 bases, with 10 bases left between them. The CDR3 spans 13 residues. The CDR3 sequence is CASSQRFDQPQHF. The CDR3 DNA is TGTGCCAGCAGCCAGCGCTTCGATCAGCCCCAGCATTTT. Together with reference TRBV7-2 and TRBJ1-5, the CDR3 gives the full variable domain: GAGVSQSPSNKVTEKGKDVELRCDPISGHTALYWYRQSLGQGLEFLIYFQGNSAPDKSGLPSDRFSAERTGGSVSTLTIQRTQQEDSAVYLCASSQRFDQPQHFGDGTRLSIL.

Sample share makes this clone medium-sized. This rearrangement joins TRBV19 to TRBJ2-7; D is tentatively TRBD1 or TRBD2 (6 bases each). V lost 4 bases to trimming and J lost 2 bases, with 15 bases between them. The CDR3 runs to 15 residues. The germline V gene has CDR1 LNHDA and CDR2 SQIVND (reference sequence). The CDR3 reads CASSTKQGGTYEQYF. The DNA of the CDR3 is TGTGCCAGTAGTACAAAACAGGGAGGTACCTACGAGCAGTACTTC.

The V call is TRBV9, the J call TRBJ2-2; possibly TRBD1 or TRBD2 for D (6 bases each). The germline V gene encodes CDR1 SGDLS and CDR2 YYNGEE. V lost 7 bases and J lost 6, with 16 bases in between. CDR3 size: 14 residues. The chain's CDR3 is CASGTGAGSGELFF. In DNA, the CDR3 is TGTGCCAGCGGGACGGGGGCCGGGTCCGGGGAGCTGTTTTTT.

The chain is built from TRBV30 and TRBJ1-2; D gene unclear. The CDR3 is 12 residues long. Germline V gene sequence: CDR1 GTSNPN, CDR2 SVGIG (reference sequence). Trimming removed 2 bases at V and 8 bases at J, with 12 bases between. Here the CDR3 DNA reads TGTGCCTGGAGTTCTGTCCGTGGCGGCTACACCTTC. Translated: CAWSSVRGGYTF.

The rearrangement uses TRBV4-2 and TRBJ2-7, with TRBD2 matching 7 bases. The V gene end was trimmed by 4 bases and the J gene end by 0 bases; junction bases not matched to a gene: 9. Germline V lookup: CDR1 LGHNA, CDR2 YNFKEQ. The CDR3 length is 16 residues. DNA of the CDR3: TGTGCCAGCAGCCGAGGCCTAGCGGAAAGCTCCTACGAGCAGTACTTC. Protein product: CASSRGLAESSYEQYF.

V usage is TRBV5-1 and J usage is TRBJ2-3; 9 bases agree with TRBD1. Looked up from germline, CDR1 is SGHRS and CDR2 is YFSETQ. This CDR3 spans 16 amino acids. Losses at the gene ends were 7 bases for V and 5 bases for J; bases not matched to a gene: 14. CDR3 coding DNA: TGCGCCAGCCAGGGGACAGGGATTGGGTTAGGAGATACGCAGTATTTT. This sequence encodes CASQGTGIGLGDTQYF.

The chain links TRBV19 to TRBJ2-1; D not resolved. V was clipped by 6 bases and J by 9 bases, with 12 bases between them. From germline, CDR1 is LNHDA and CDR2 SQIVND (reference sequence). This CDR3 contains 12 residues. The CDR3 sequence: CASREGLREQFF. CDR3 bases: TGTGCCAGTAGAGAAGGCCTCCGTGAGCAGTTCTTC. The full variable domain, completed using reference TRBV19 and TRBJ2-1, is DGGITQSPKYLFRKEGQNVTLSCEQNLNHDAMYWYRQDPGQGLRLIYYSQIVNDFQKGDIAEGYSVSREKKESFPLTVTSAQKNPTAFYLCASREGLREQFFGPGTRLTVL.

This rearrangement joins TRBV9 to TRBJ2-3, with 7 bases identical to TRBD1. Germline-derived CDR1 and CDR2 are SGDLS and YYNGEE. Trimming removed 0 bases from V and 5 bases from J; junction bases left unmatched: 0. There are 13 residues in the CDR3. This chain's CDR3 is CASSVGQGDTQYF. In DNA, the CDR3 is TGTGCCAGCAGCGTAGGACAGGGAGATACGCAGTATTTT. Complete variable domain (other parts from reference TRBV9 and TRBJ2-3): DSGVTQTPKHLITATGQRVTLRCSPRSGDLSVYWYQQSLDQGLQFLIQYYNGEERAKGNILERFSAQQFPDLHSELNLSSLELGDSALYFCASSVGQGDTQYFGPGTRLTVL.